This T cell receptor (beta chain) was sequenced for a study of cytomegalovirus exposure and HLA in healthy donors. Points from the study as a whole: Later, an analysis showed that TCR beta chains associated with HLA were more clonally expanded than others that were equally common. An Asian-associated ancestry cluster reportedly showed fewer N-insertions than the approximately 650-donor mean in a later analysis. A later look showed TCR association rates differing by HLA locus, highest for DRB1 and lowest for HLA-C.

To note about this clone: What it binds is unknown.

Every donor was a healthy person donating bone marrow. CDR3 length: 17 residues. From germline, CDR1 is LNHNV and CDR2 YYDKDF (reference sequence). The V segment lost 4 bases and the J segment 2 bases; nucleotides outside the gene matches: 12. 60 Vbeta and 13 Jbeta primers were used in PCR. The data were produced by immunoSEQ multiplex PCR, yet TCRdb's version contains in-frame clones alone and is incomplete. Among over 75,000 clones listed, roughly nine tenths were seen once. The chain links TRBV15 to TRBJ2-5; 8 bases are a match to TRBD2. This TCR came from a man aged 25 to 45 in good health and CMV-seropositive. Sequencing used PBMCs. As DNA, the CDR3 is TGTGCCACCAGCATCTCTCTGGGACTAGGGAGTCAAGAGACCCAGTACTTC. Protein: CATSISLGLGSQETQYF. Based on the CDR3 plus reference TRBV15 and TRBJ2-5, the full variable domain is DAMVIQNPRYQVTQFGKPVTLSCSQTLNHNVMYWYQQKSSQAPKLLFHYYDKDFNNEADTPDNFQSRRPNTSFCFLDIRSPGLGDTAMYLCATSISLGLGSQETQYFGPGTRLLVL.